This entry concerns a single TCR beta chain. The entry originates in a study of control samples from healthy donors and cancer patients. This CDR3 contains 19 residues. With 5 bases clipped from V and 6 bases from J, the junction kept 12 bases outside the gene matches. Looked up from germline, CDR1 is SGHVS and CDR2 is FNYEAQ. TCRdb's table, derived via immunoSEQ multiplex PCR, lists solely in-frame clones and lacks some. The sample has about 410,000 clones; 90% are singletons. The sample was PBMCs. The J gene is TRBJ2-2, the V gene TRBV7-6; TRBD2 matches at 16 bases. This sequence originates from a man between 35 and 55 years old with head and neck cancer. CDR3 residues: CASSRGTSGGAGLAGELFF. CDR3 nucleotides: TGTGCCAGCAGCCGCGGGACTAGCGGGGGGGCCGGGCTCGCCGGGGAGCTGTTTTTT. The full variable domain, its missing parts supplied by reference TRBV7-6 and TRBJ2-2, is GAGVSQSPRYKVTKRGQDVALRCDPISGHVSLYWYRQALGQGPEFLTYFNYEAQQDKSGLPNDRFSAERPEGSISTLTIQRTEQRDSAMYRCASSRGTSGGAGLAGELFFGEGSRLTVL.